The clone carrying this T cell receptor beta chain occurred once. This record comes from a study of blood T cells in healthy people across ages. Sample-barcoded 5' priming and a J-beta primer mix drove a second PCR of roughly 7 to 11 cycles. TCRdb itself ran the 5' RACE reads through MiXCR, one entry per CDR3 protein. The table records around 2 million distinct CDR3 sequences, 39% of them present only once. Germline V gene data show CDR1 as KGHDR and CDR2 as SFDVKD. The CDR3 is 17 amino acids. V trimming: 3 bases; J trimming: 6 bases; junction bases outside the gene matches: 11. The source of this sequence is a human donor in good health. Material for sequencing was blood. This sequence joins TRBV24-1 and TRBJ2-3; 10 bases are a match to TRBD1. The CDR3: CATSDNAGTGVSDTQYF. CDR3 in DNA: TGTGCCACCAGTGATAACGCCGGGACAGGGGTGTCGGATACGCAGTATTTT.